The 23 T cell receptor beta chains given below trace back to one sample, sequenced in a study of breast tumors, draining lymph nodes, adjacent tissues listed by TCRdb under 2016. To prepare the library, multiplex PCR was applied. TCRdb names Illumina HiSeq 2000 as the instrument used. TCRdb trimmed public reads at Q25 via fastp, called clones via MiXCR and kept in-frame beta chains. For every CDR3 protein sequence, its rows merge into one entry that carries the most common genes and DNA. Here the sample has 66,000 or so distinct CDR3 sequences; 40% to 45% occur a single time. In total, the top ten clones hold over 7.5% of the sample. Sequenced material: breast tumor tissue. Every receptor here comes from a female donor with breast cancer. Some clones in this sample may be carry-over from other donors' samples.

This clonotype showed up just once. The chain joins TRBV5-6 to TRBJ1-2; TRBD1 might be the D (5 bases). Germline V CDR1 and CDR2: SGHDT, YYEEEE. V dropped 1 base and J dropped 3 bases, with 7 bases sitting between them. The CDR3 totals 13 residues. The CDR3 DNA follows: TGTGCCAGCAGCTTGTGGGGGGACTATGGCTACACCTTC. Protein product: CASSLWGDYGYTF.

The chain has TRBV7-3 and TRBJ2-5; 10 bases align to TRBD2. The CDR3 consists of 18 residues. Germline lookup yields CDR1 SGHTA and CDR2 FQGTGA. The ends lost 0 bases at V and 5 bases at J; junction bases unmatched: 12. CDR3 residues: CASSLTGLSGGAGETQYF. In DNA form, the CDR3 reads TGTGCCAGCAGCTTAACCGGGCTCAGCGGGGGGGCCGGGGAGACCCAGTACTTC.

This clonotype was counted a single time. This sequence joins TRBV24-1 and TRBJ2-2, with 13 bases aligning to TRBD2. The ends lost 8 bases at V and 2 bases at J; junction bases unmatched: 13. The CDR3 contains 19 residues. Germline CDR1 KGHDR, CDR2 SFDVKD. This chain's CDR3 is CATKGAGTSGKINTGELFF. The DNA for the CDR3 is TGTGCCACCAAGGGGGCGGGGACTAGCGGGAAGATTAACACCGGGGAGCTGTTTTTT.

In this sample, this clonotype turned up many times. The chain is built from TRBV7-2 and TRBJ1-2; the D is unclear. Germline V CDR1 and CDR2: SGHTA, FQGNSA. Trimming pared 1 base from V and 0 bases from J, leaving 9 bases between. The CDR3 loop spans 15 amino acids. The CDR3 loop reads CASSLVRTANYGYTF. The DNA for the CDR3 is TGTGCCAGCAGCTTAGTCCGGACGGCTAACTATGGCTACACCTTC.

Comments on this clonotype: A read error may produce the germline difference seen at one junction end. The V call is TRBV5-1, the J call TRBJ1-1; 7 positions match TRBD1. Germline V gene data show CDR1 as SGHRS and CDR2 as YFSETQ. This CDR3 is 13 amino acids long. CDR3 nucleotides: TGTGCCAGCAGGGGGACATTGTACACTGAAGCTTTCTTT. It yields the protein CASRGTLYTEAFF.

This clonotype was recorded many times. This sequence joins TRBV6-6 and TRBJ2-1; 9 bases match TRBD1. V dropped 7 bases and J dropped 10; count of bases not matched to a gene: 8. The CDR3 spans 13 residues. Germline CDR1 MNHNY, CDR2 SVGAGI (reference sequence). For the CDR3, the DNA is TGTGCCAGCACCTCAACAGGGGGCGCCGAGCAGTTCTTC. Translation: CASTSTGGAEQFF.

This chain links TRBV20-1 with TRBJ2-3; 9 bases line up with TRBD2. Losses at the gene ends were 2 bases for V and 8 bases for J; bases not matched to a gene: 11. This CDR3 comprises 15 residues. Looked up from germline, CDR1 is DFQATT and CDR2 is SNEGSKA (reference sequence). CDR3 sequence reads: CSARLGGRATSTQYF. CDR3 bases: TGCAGTGCTAGACTTGGCGGGAGGGCCACTAGTACGCAGTATTTT.

This clonotype was found many times. V and J are TRBV13 and TRBJ2-5; D is ambiguous. This CDR3 comprises 13 residues. Between the trimmed V and J ends, which lost 5 bases and 3 bases, there was a span of 10 bases. Germline values: CDR1 PRHDT, CDR2 FYEKMQ (reference sequence). The DNA for the CDR3 is TGTGCCAGCAGCCGCCCGGCAGAAGAGACCCAGTACTTC. Translated, it gives CASSRPAEETQYF.

The chain is built from TRBV4-2 and TRBJ2-2, with 9 bases aligning to TRBD2. The germline V gene has CDR1 LGHNA and CDR2 YNFKEQ. There are 18 residues in the CDR3. V lost 0 bases to trimming and J lost 4 bases; unmatched junction nucleotides: 9. The CDR3 DNA is TGTGCCAGCAGCCAAGAGTTTTGGGCGGGGGGGCGCACCGGGGAGCTGTTTTTT. As protein: CASSQEFWAGGRTGELFF.

This rearrangement joins TRBV19 to TRBJ2-7, with 8 positions matching TRBD1. Germline CDR1 and CDR2: LNHDA and SQIVND (reference sequence). The CDR3 runs 14 residues. V shed 4 bases and J 2 bases; nucleotides not matched to a gene: 4. CDR3 coding DNA: TGTGCCAGTAGTACAGGACAGGGTCCCTACGAGCAGTACTTC. Encoded protein: CASSTGQGPYEQYF.

This clonotype appeared many times. V gene TRBV7-8 combines with J gene TRBJ1-2, with 9 bases lining up with TRBD1. Germline V CDR1 and CDR2: SGHVS, FQNEAQ. V lost 5 bases and J lost 4; bases outside the gene matches: 8. The CDR3 is 15 residues long. The CDR3 DNA reads TGTGCCAGCAGCCCCGAAGGGACAGGGACCTATGGCTACACCTTC. As protein: CASSPEGTGTYGYTF.

Points on this clonotype: The junction shows a germline mismatch at one end, possibly a read error. The genes are TRBV24-1 and TRBJ2-2, with 14 bases that match TRBD2. Looked up from germline, CDR1 is KGHDR and CDR2 is SFDVKD. The CDR3 totals 18 residues. The CDR3 protein is CATSDIRTSGRNTGELSW. CDR3 nucleotide sequence: TGTGCCACCAGTGACATTAGGACTAGCGGGAGGAACACCGGGGAGCTGTCTTGG.

Comment on this clonotype: This may stem from a read error, because a much larger clone lies one nucleotide away. This sequence joins TRBV11-2 and TRBJ2-4, with D perhaps matching TRBD2 (5 bases). The CDR3 consists of 12 residues. Germline V gene lookup returns CDR1 SGHAT and CDR2 FQNNGV. The CDR3 loop is CTSSSVYDIQYF. The DNA for the CDR3 is TGTACCAGCAGTAGCGTATACGACATTCAGTACTTC.

This clonotype was observed many times. J is TRBJ2-1 and V is TRBV5-6; the match to TRBD2 covers 8 bases. V shed 0 bases, J shed 12 bases, and the junction held 17 bases outside the gene matches. Germline V gives CDR1 SGHDT, CDR2 YYEEEE. The CDR3 is 17 amino acids. The CDR3 DNA follows: TGTGCCAGCAGCTTGGCCTGGACGAGACTAGCGCCATCCGGGCAGTTCTTC. This translates into CASSLAWTRLAPSGQFF.

The chain uses TRBV5-1 and TRBJ2-2, with 10 nucleotides matching TRBD1. The CDR3 is 15 amino acids. Germline trimming cut 4 bases from V and 8 bases from J; bases unmatched to any gene: 8. Germline V CDR1 and CDR2: SGHRS, YFSETQ. CDR3 in amino acids: CASSLRQGAYGELFF. The CDR3 bases are TGCGCCAGCAGCCTACGACAGGGGGCATATGGGGAGCTGTTTTTT.

The CDR3 DNA sequence: TGTGCCACCAGTGTACTCCCGGAGACCCAGTACTTC. Its translation: CATSVLPETQYF. This rearrangement joins TRBV24-1 to TRBJ2-5; D call uncertain. The germline CDR1 and CDR2 sequences are KGHDR and SFDVKD. Trimming pared 5 bases from V and 5 bases from J, leaving 8 bases between. This CDR3 is 12 amino acids long.

The V and J genes are TRBV7-8 and TRBJ2-1; 12 bases map to TRBD2. Germline lookup yields CDR1 SGHVS and CDR2 FQNEAQ. The length of the CDR3 is 18 residues. The junction had 11 bases not matched to a gene; V was cut back by 4 bases and J by 4 bases. The CDR3 DNA is TGTGCCAGCAGCTCGCCTAGACTAGCGGGAGAGGTGTACAATGAGCAGTTCTTC. Protein sequence: CASSSPRLAGEVYNEQFF.

CDR3 in amino acids: CSARVPLAGVGGYTF. CDR3 DNA: TGCAGTGCTAGAGTTCCTTTAGCGGGGGTAGGTGGCTACACCTTC. The chain employs TRBV20-1 and TRBJ1-2; a possible D gene is TRBD1 (5 bases). Trimming stripped 1 base from V and 7 bases from J, with 19 bases between. The V gene's germline CDR1 is DFQATT and CDR2 SNEGSKA (reference sequence). The CDR3 is 15 amino acids.

This clonotype was counted many times. It may be a read error: a sequence one base away is much more abundant. The V gene is TRBV7-2, the J gene TRBJ2-5; D ambiguous. From germline, CDR1 is SGHTA and CDR2 FQGNSA. The CDR3 has 15 amino acids. The CDR3 DNA reads as TGTGCCAGCAGCTTAGGGTGGGGTTGGCAAGAGACCCAGCACTTC. It translates to CASSLGWGWQETQHF. Full variable domain (remainder filled in from reference TRBV7-2 and TRBJ2-5): GAGVSQSPSNKVTEKGKDVELRCDPISGHTALYWYRQSLGQGLEFLIYFQGNSAPDKSGLPSDRFSAERTGGSVSTLTIQRTQQEDSAVYLCASSLGWGWQETQHFGPGTRLLVL.

Turning to this clonotype: This may come from a read error, since a much larger clone is one base off. The chain employs TRBV2 and TRBJ2-3; D possibly corresponds to TRBD2 (7 bases). Germline CDR1 and CDR2: SNHLY and FYNNEI. Trimming took 5 bases from V and 4 from J, leaving 19 bases between them. This CDR3 has 16 amino acids. Here the CDR3 DNA reads TGTGCCAGCAGTAAAGGGGGACTATGGGGCGCAGATACGCAGTATTTT. Protein sequence: CASSKGGLWGADTQYF.

The CDR3 DNA reads as TGCAGTGCTAGAGATTCAGGGGCAGCGGCGAACACCATATATTTT. This translates into CSARDSGAAANTIYF. The genes are TRBV20-1 and TRBJ1-3, with TRBD1 as a possible D gene (6 bases). Germline V gene lookup returns CDR1 DFQATT and CDR2 SNEGSKA (reference sequence). The V end lost 0 bases, the J end lost 7 bases, and 16 bases lay between the germline ends. CDR3 length: 15 amino acids.

The table lists this clonotype with many counts. The V and J genes are TRBV4-2 and TRBJ2-2; 9 bases align to TRBD1. After removal of 0 bases from V and 2 bases from J, the junction contained 4 bases not matched to a gene. Per the germline V gene, CDR1 is LGHNA and CDR2 is YNFKEQ. The CDR3 spans 17 residues. CDR3 DNA: TGTGCCAGCAGCCAAGAGAAACAGGGGGCTAACACCGGGGAGCTGTTTTTT. Translating gives CASSQEKQGANTGELFF.

V gene TRBV11-3 combines with J gene TRBJ2-6, with 11 bases that match TRBD1. CDR1 is SGHNT, CDR2 YENEEA, per germline. Unmatched junction bases numbered 21, after V lost 5 bases and J lost 3 bases. The CDR3 loop spans 22 amino acids. The CDR3 reads CASSQDTPPGTGGSHGANVLTF. The CDR3 DNA reads as TGTGCCAGCAGCCAAGATACGCCCCCAGGGACAGGGGGTTCGCATGGGGCCAACGTCCTGACTTTC.